Sequencing of this T cell receptor (beta chain) was carried out in a study of human T cells and chemical hapten exposure. Time point: patch test 1, 2 weeks after DPC sensitization. Documented treatment: therapeutic diphenylcyclopropenone sensitization with weekly scalp DPC. TCRdb used MiXCR to reprocess the RACE reads, holding one entry per CDR3 protein. The sample has 370,000 or so distinct CDR3 sequences, about 4.8% seen once; the top ten hold around 2.3%. About this clonotype: An end of the junction does not agree with germline; a read error may underlie this.

Germline V lookup: CDR1 SGHDN, CDR2 FVKESK. CDR3 length equals 13 residues. The gene calls are TRBV14 and TRBJ2-3, with D uncertain. The source material was whole blood, sampled in connection with sensitization to the hapten diphenylcyclopropenone (DPC). This clonotype was obtained from a woman between 45 and 60 years old with alopecia areata. Some clones in this sample may be carry-over from other donors' samples. The CDR3 loop is CASSQWLADSQYF. The CDR3 nucleotides read TGTGCCAGCAGCCAATGGTTGGCAGATTCGCAGTATTTT.